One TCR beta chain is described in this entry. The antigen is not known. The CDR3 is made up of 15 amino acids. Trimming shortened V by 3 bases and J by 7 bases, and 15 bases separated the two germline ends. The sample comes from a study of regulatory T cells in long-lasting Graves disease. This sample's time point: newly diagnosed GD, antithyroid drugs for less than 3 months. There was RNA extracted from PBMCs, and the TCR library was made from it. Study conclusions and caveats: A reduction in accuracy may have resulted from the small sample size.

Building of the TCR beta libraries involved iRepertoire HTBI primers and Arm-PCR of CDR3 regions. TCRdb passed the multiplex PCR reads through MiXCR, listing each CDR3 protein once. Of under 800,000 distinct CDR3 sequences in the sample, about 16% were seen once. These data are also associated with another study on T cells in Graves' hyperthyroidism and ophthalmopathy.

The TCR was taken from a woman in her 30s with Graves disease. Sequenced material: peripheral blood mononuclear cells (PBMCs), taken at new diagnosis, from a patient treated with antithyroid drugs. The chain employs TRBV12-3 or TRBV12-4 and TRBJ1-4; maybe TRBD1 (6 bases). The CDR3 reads CASSFRQAAGEKLFF. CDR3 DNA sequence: TGTGCCAGCAGTTTCAGACAGGCCGCGGGTGAAAAACTGTTTTTT.